Below, 18 T cell receptor beta chains from the same sample are listed, as sequenced in a study of Graves' ophthalmopathy and Graves' hyperthyroidism. TCR beta CDR3 amplification used RNA transcripts. Second-round multiplex PCR followed a first-round RT-PCR using HTBI primers. MiXCR, applied by TCRdb to the multiplex PCR reads, yields one record per CDR3 protein. This table has roughly 220,000 distinct CDR3 sequences, around 42% appearing once. The sequenced sample was peripheral blood. These receptor sequences come from an adult man with Graves' ophthalmopathy.

This sequence joins TRBV19 and TRBJ1-5; no clear D gene. Germline V gene sequence: CDR1 LNHDA, CDR2 SQIVND (reference sequence). There are 16 residues in the CDR3. The CDR3 region has the DNA TGTGCTAATGAGGTTGGCGGCGCGTATAGCAATCAGCCCCAGCATTTT. This encodes CANEVGGAYSNQPQHF.

The gene calls are TRBV29-1 and TRBJ1-1; D is possibly TRBD1 (6 bases). The CDR3 loop spans 13 amino acids. The germline V gene encodes CDR1 SQVTM and CDR2 ANQGSEA. The ends were cut back, 7 bases at V and 3 bases at J, with 15 bases in the middle. The DNA for the CDR3 is TGCAGCGCCTGGGGGGCGGGGGACACTGAAGCTTTCTTT. Translating gives CSAWGAGDTEAFF.

The chain is built from TRBV30 and TRBJ1-1; D unresolved. The CDR3 extends over 14 amino acids. The germline V gene has CDR1 GTSNPN and CDR2 SVGIG (reference sequence). The V end was cut by 1 base, the J end by 4 bases, with 13 bases between. CDR3: CAWSGGGGGTEAFF. Here the CDR3 DNA reads TGTGCCTGGAGTGGGGGAGGAGGAGGCACTGAAGCTTTCTTT. The whole variable domain, remainder taken from reference TRBV30 and TRBJ1-1, is SQTIHQWPATLVQPVGSPLSLECTVEGTSNPNLYWYRQAAGRGLQLLFYSVGIGQISSEVPQNLSASRPQDRQFILSSKKLLLSDSGFYLCAWSGGGGGTEAFFGQGTRLTVV.

This sequence joins TRBV5-1 and TRBJ2-2; D is unresolved. The germline V gene encodes CDR1 SGHRS and CDR2 YFSETQ. CDR3 length: 14 residues. Trimming stripped 0 bases from V and 1 base from J, with 4 bases between. CDR3 residues: CASSLGWNTGELFF. As DNA, the CDR3 is TGCGCCAGCAGCTTGGGATGGAACACCGGGGAGCTGTTTTTT.

The chain couples TRBV29-1 to TRBJ1-4, with D hard to call. Per germline, CDR1 SQVTM and CDR2 ANQGSEA. The CDR3 consists of 11 residues. The CDR3 coding sequence is TGCAGTGCTAGAGCGACTGAAAAACTGTTTTTT. It translates to CSARATEKLFF.

This clonotype has just a few counts. This sequence joins TRBV2 and TRBJ1-2; TRBD1 agrees at 8 bases. The CDR3 is 15 residues long. Germline CDR1 is SNHLY and CDR2 is FYNNEI. The V and J ends lost 6 bases and 3 bases, in that order; junction bases with no gene match: 9. The CDR3 region is CASSPLTGEHYGYTF. The CDR3, as DNA: TGTGCCAGCAGCCCCCTGACAGGGGAACACTATGGCTACACCTTC.

This clonotype was recorded once. V and J are TRBV10-2 and TRBJ2-5; possibly TRBD1 for D (6 bases). The germline gives CDR1 WSHSY, CDR2 SAAADI. The CDR3 has 14 amino acids. With 3 bases removed from V and 4 bases from J, the gap between germline ends came to 12 bases. The CDR3 loop reads CASSDQGNGETQYF. DNA of the CDR3: TGCGCCAGCAGTGACCAGGGGAACGGAGAGACCCAGTACTTC.

This clonotype appeared many times. The V call is TRBV4-2, the J call TRBJ1-5; D is ambiguous. The CDR3 is made up of 15 amino acids. Per the germline V gene, CDR1 is LGHNA and CDR2 is YNFKEQ. Trimming cost V 0 bases and J 0 bases, with 6 bases left between them. The CDR3 spells CASSQDWGSNQPQHF. CDR3 DNA sequence: TGTGCCAGCAGCCAAGACTGGGGTAGCAATCAGCCCCAGCATTTT.

This clonotype was picked up a small number of times. This rearrangement joins TRBV10-2 to TRBJ1-1, with D possibly matching TRBD1 (5 bases). V gave up 6 bases and J gave up 1 base, with 12 bases separating them. CDR3 length: 14 amino acids. The germline V gene has CDR1 WSHSY and CDR2 SAAADI. CDR3 bases: TGCGCCAGCAGGGGGGTCGGGAGGAACACTGAAGCTTTCTTT. As protein: CASRGVGRNTEAFF.

The table lists this clonotype with a few counts. The chain joins TRBV29-1 to TRBJ2-2; D possibly corresponds to TRBD1 (6 bases). Germline CDR1 SQVTM, CDR2 ANQGSEA. The CDR3 spans 13 residues. V lost 4 bases to trimming and J lost 7 bases, with 13 bases between them. CDR3 bases: TGCAGCGTTGTTACAGGGTCTGGCGGGGAGCTGTTTTTT. As protein: CSVVTGSGGELFF.

The V and J genes are TRBV24-1 and TRBJ1-5; 7 positions agree with TRBD1. This CDR3 is built from 14 residues. From germline, CDR1 is KGHDR and CDR2 SFDVKD. Trimming cost V 4 bases and J 11 bases; bases outside gene matches: 10. As DNA, the CDR3 is TGTGCCACCAGTGAAACCTCCAGGGGGGGAGCCCAGCATTTT. Protein: CATSETSRGGAQHF.

This chain joins TRBV2 and TRBJ2-3; D is perhaps TRBD1 or TRBD2 (5 bases each). CDR1 and CDR2 (germline): SNHLY, FYNNEI. The CDR3 is 13 residues long. V was cut by 7 bases and J by 0 bases, with 8 bases left in between. The CDR3 reads CASTEGSTDTQYF. DNA of the CDR3: TGTGCCAGCACCGAGGGGAGCACAGATACGCAGTATTTT.

The chain recombines TRBV7-9 with TRBJ2-5; weak D call: TRBD2 (6 bases). V was pared by 5 bases and J by 4 bases, with 17 bases between. CDR3 size: 15 residues. The V gene's germline CDR1 is SEHNR and CDR2 FQNEAQ (reference sequence). The CDR3 is CASSQELYGGETQYF. The CDR3 DNA sequence: TGTGCCAGCAGCCAAGAGCTGTACGGGGGAGAGACCCAGTACTTC.

This clonotype occurred many times. The V call is TRBV10-3, the J call TRBJ2-6; D call uncertain. The CDR3 is 16 residues long. CDR1 and CDR2 (germline): ENHRY, SYGVKD. V lost 2 bases to trimming and J lost 0 bases, with 8 bases between them. The CDR3 DNA reads TGTGCCATCAGTGAGGACCGAAACTCTGGGGCCAACGTCCTGACTTTC. Protein sequence: CAISEDRNSGANVLTF.

The chain couples TRBV6-1 to TRBJ2-6; no clear D gene. Germline CDR1 is MNHNS and CDR2 is SASEGT. The CDR3 length is 17 residues. V lost 5 bases to trimming and J lost 3 bases, with 17 bases between them. In DNA form, the CDR3 reads TGTGCCAGCAGTCCTCTACCCTTCGGTGATGGGGCCAACGTCCTGACTTTC. Translating it yields CASSPLPFGDGANVLTF.

This clonotype was counted only a few times. The chain carries TRBV7-9 and TRBJ2-7; 11 nucleotides align to TRBD2. In germline, CDR1 is SEHNR, CDR2 FQNEAQ (reference sequence). V dropped 5 bases and J dropped 2; count of bases not matched to a gene: 5. This CDR3 is built from 15 residues. The CDR3 loop reads CASSKLAGGPYEQYF. The CDR3 DNA sequence: TGTGCCAGCAGCAAATTAGCGGGAGGGCCCTACGAGCAGTACTTC.

The genes are TRBV7-3 and TRBJ2-7, with TRBD1 matching 8 bases. Per the germline V gene, CDR1 is SGHTA and CDR2 is FQGTGA. J gave up 5 bases and V 1 base, and 4 bases lay outside the gene matches. The length of the CDR3 is 14 residues. CDR3 bases: TGTGCCAGCAGCTTAATTGACAGGGGCAACGAGCAGTACTTC. It specifies CASSLIDRGNEQYF.

This clonotype was seen only a few times. The rearrangement links TRBV9 to TRBJ2-2; D not resolved. V was shortened by 1 base and J by 2 bases, with 6 bases between the two germline ends. This CDR3 spans 14 amino acids. Germline V gives CDR1 SGDLS, CDR2 YYNGEE. The CDR3 loop reads CASSVRTNTGELFF. The CDR3 DNA is TGTGCCAGCAGCGTACGCACAAACACCGGGGAGCTGTTTTTT.